These 5 T cell receptor beta chains were sequenced from one sample in a study of prognosis after radiotherapy for stage I lung cancer. From genomic DNA, TCR beta CDR3 was amplified by two-round multiplex PCR. Primers specific to each TRBV and TRBJ gene drove first-round PCR. TCRdb reanalysed the multiplex PCR reads using MiXCR and keeps one entry per CDR3 protein. The data show under 75,000 distinct CDR3 sequences, 26% seen once. Sequences were derived from PBMCs, sampled before or after stereotactic body radiation therapy (not recorded which). The source is a donor aged 50 or older with non-small cell lung cancer.

This clonotype was seen many times. The chain employs TRBV19 and TRBJ1-4; D possibly corresponds to TRBD1 (6 bases). This CDR3 region has 14 residues. V was clipped by 7 bases and J by 7 bases, with 16 bases between them. Germline CDR1 reads LNHDA; CDR2 reads SQIVND (reference sequence). The CDR3 nucleotides read TGTGCCAGTACCCCGGGACAACGACCTGAAAAACTGTTTTTT. Its protein product is CASTPGQRPEKLFF.

At least ten counts were recorded for this clonotype. This sequence joins TRBV20-1 and TRBJ1-3; no definite D call. Looked up from germline, CDR1 is DFQATT and CDR2 is SNEGSKA (reference sequence). CDR3 length equals 15 residues. Trimming removed 0 bases from V and 0 bases from J, with 9 bases in between. DNA for the CDR3: TGCAGTGCTAGAGACGGTGGGGACTCTGGAAACACCATATATTTT. Its translation is CSARDGGDSGNTIYF.

The genes are TRBV30 and TRBJ2-2, with D possibly called TRBD1 or TRBD2 (6 bases each). V lost 4 bases and J lost 8, with 20 bases in between. The CDR3 has 15 amino acids. CDR1 GTSNPN and CDR2 SVGIG come from the germline V gene (reference sequence). CDR3 sequence (DNA): TGTGCCTGGACGAGGACGGGGGCATGCACAGGGGAGCTGTTTTTT. As protein: CAWTRTGACTGELFF.

Remarks on this clonotype: A clone one base away is much larger, so this may be a read error. The V call is TRBV3-1, the J call TRBJ2-1; TRBD2 might be the D (7 bases). The CDR3 runs to 18 residues. CDR1 is LGHDT, CDR2 YNNKEL, per germline (reference sequence). CDR3 sequence reads: CTSSYTGGAKRDRNEQFF. In DNA form, the CDR3 reads TGTACCAGCAGCTACACTGGGGGGGCGAAGCGAGACCGCAATGAGCAGTTCTTC.

On this clonotype itself: Because the CDR3 is missing its conserved closing phenylalanine or tryptophan, this is likely a read error. The V gene is TRBV6-1, the J gene TRBJ1-5, with 8 bases identical to TRBD1. Trimming cost V 7 bases and J 2 bases; bases outside gene matches: 7. Germline V gene lookup returns CDR1 MNHNS and CDR2 SASEGT. The CDR3 is 15 amino acids. The CDR3 spells CASIRQGAGNQPQHI. CDR3 nucleotide sequence: TGTGCCAGCATACGTCAGGGGGCTGGCAATCAGCCCCAGCATATT.